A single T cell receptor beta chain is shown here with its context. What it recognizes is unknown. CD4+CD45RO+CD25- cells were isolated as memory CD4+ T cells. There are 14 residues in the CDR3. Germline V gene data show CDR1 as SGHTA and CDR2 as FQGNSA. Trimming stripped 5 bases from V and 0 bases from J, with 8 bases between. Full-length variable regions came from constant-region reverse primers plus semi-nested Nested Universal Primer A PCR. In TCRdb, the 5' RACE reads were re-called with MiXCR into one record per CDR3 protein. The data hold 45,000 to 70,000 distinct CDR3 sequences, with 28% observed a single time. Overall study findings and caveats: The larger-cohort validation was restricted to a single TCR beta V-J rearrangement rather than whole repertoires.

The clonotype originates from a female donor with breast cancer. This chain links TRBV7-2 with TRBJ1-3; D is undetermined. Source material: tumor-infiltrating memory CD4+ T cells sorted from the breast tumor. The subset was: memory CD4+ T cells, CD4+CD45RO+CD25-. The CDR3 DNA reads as TGTGCCAGCAGCCAGGACCGCTCTGGAAACACCATATATTTT. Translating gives CASSQDRSGNTIYF.